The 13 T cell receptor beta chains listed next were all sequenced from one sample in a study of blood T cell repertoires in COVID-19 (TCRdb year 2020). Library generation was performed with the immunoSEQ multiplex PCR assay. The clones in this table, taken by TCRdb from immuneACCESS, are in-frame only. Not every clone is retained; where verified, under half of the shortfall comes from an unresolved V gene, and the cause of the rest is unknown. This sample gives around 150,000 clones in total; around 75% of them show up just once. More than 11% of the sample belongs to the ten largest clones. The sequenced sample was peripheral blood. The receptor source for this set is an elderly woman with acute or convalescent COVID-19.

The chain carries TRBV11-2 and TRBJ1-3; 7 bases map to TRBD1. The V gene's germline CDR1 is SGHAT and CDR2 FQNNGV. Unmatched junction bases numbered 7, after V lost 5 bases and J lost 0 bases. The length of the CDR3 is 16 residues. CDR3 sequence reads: CASSPQTGSSGNTIYF. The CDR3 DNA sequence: TGTGCCAGCAGCCCCCAGACAGGGAGCTCTGGAAACACCATATATTTT.

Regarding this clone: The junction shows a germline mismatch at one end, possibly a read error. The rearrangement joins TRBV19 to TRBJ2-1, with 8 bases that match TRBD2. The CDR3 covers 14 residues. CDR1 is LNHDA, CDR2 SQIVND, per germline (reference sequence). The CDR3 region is CASSIAYGTPGGLF. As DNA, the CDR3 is TGTGCCAGTAGTATAGCCTACGGGACACCGGGAGGGCTCTTC.

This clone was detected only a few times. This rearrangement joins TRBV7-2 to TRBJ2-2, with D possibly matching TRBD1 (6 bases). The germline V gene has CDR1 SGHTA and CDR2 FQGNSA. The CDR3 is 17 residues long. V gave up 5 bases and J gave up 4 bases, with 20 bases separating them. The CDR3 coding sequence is TGTGCCAGCAGCCTTCGGGACATCCGAAGGGGCACCGGGGAGCTGTTTTTT. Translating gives CASSLRDIRRGTGELFF.

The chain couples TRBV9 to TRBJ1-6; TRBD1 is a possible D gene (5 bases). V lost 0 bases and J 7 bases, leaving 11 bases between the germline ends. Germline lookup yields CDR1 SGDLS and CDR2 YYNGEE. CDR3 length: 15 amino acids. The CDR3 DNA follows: TGTGCCAGCAGCGTAGAGGCAGGGAACAATTCACCCCTCCACTTT. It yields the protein CASSVEAGNNSPLHF.

CDR3 DNA: TGCGCCAGCAGCCCCTTATCACAGGGGGCTGGCAGGGAGACCCAGTACTTC. It codes for CASSPLSQGAGRETQYF. This sequence joins TRBV5-1 and TRBJ2-5; 9 nucleotides align to TRBD1. The germline V gene has CDR1 SGHRS and CDR2 YFSETQ. V was pared by 4 bases and J by 5 bases, with 15 bases of the junction left unmatched. The CDR3 sequence is 17 residues long.

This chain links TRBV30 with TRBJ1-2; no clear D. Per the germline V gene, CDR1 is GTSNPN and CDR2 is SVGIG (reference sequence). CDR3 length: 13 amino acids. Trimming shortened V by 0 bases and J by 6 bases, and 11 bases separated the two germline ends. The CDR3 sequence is CAWSVQITDGYTF. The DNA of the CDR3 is TGTGCCTGGAGTGTACAGATTACAGATGGCTACACCTTC.

As DNA, the CDR3 is TGTGCCAGTAGTTCTCCATCGGGACAGGGGCAATCAACTAATGAAAAACTGTTTTTT. This translates into CASSSPSGQGQSTNEKLFF. This chain connects TRBV19 to TRBJ1-4; the match to TRBD1 covers 10 bases. The CDR3 has 19 residues. Germline CDR1 reads LNHDA; CDR2 reads SQIVND (reference sequence). V dropped 5 bases and J dropped 0; count of bases not matched to a gene: 12.

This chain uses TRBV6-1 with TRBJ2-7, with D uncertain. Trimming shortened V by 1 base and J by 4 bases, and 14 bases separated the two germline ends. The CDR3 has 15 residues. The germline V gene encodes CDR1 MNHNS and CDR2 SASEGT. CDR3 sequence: CASSEDVSQIYEQYF. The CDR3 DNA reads TGTGCCAGCAGTGAAGACGTCAGTCAAATATACGAGCAGTACTTC.

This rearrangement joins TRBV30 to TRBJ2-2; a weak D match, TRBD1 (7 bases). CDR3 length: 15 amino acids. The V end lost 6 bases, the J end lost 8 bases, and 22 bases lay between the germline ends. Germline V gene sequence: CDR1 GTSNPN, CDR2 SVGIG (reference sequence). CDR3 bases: TGTGCCTGCCTCTGGGGGGTAGCAGGGGGAGGGGAGCTGTTTTTT. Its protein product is CACLWGVAGGGELFF.

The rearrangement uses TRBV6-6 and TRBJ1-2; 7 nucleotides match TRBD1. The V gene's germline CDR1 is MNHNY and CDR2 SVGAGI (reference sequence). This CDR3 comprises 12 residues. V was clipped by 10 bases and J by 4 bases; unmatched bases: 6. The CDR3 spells CANEDRSYGYTF. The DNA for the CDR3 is TGTGCCAATGAGGACAGGAGCTATGGCTACACCTTC.

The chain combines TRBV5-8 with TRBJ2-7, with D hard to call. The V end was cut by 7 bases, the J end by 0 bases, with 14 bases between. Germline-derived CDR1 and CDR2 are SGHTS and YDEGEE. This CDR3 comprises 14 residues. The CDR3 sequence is CASQASDSSYEQYF. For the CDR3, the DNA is TGTGCCAGCCAGGCGTCGGATAGCTCCTACGAGCAGTACTTC. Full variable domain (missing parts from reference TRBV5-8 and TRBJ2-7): EAGVTQSPTHLIKTRGQQATLRCSPISGHTSVYWYQQALGLGLQFLLWYDEGEERNRGNFPPRFSGRQFPNYSSELNVNALELEDSALYLCASQASDSSYEQYFGPGTRLTVT.

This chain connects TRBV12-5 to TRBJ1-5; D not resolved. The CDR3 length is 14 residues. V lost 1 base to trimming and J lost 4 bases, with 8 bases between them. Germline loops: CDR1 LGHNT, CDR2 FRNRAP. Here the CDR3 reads CASGLGTGNQPQHF. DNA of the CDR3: TGTGCTAGTGGTTTGGGCACGGGGAATCAGCCCCAGCATTTT.

The CDR3 reads CASSQFDRATSGNTIYF. DNA for the CDR3: TGTGCCAGCTCACAATTCGACAGAGCTACCTCTGGAAACACCATATATTTT. The chain carries TRBV18 and TRBJ1-3; D may be TRBD1 (5 bases). This CDR3 is built from 17 residues. CDR1 is KGHSH, CDR2 LQKENI, per germline. The V and J ends lost 4 bases and 0 bases respectively, with 16 bases between them.